The 2 T cell receptor beta chains below all came from one sample that was sequenced in a study of T cell repertoires in cytomegalovirus infection. MiXCR, run by TCRdb on the reads, gives a single entry per CDR3 protein. The sample includes almost 500,000 distinct CDR3 sequences, about 11% of them seen just once. Sequencing was carried out using PBMCs. The receptors were gathered from a human donor in good health (CMV status not recorded). Some clones in this sample may be carry-over from other donors' samples.

The chain employs TRBV10-3 and TRBJ2-5, with 8 bases fitting TRBD2. The CDR3 is made up of 16 amino acids. The trim removed 6 bases at V and 9 bases at J, leaving 18 bases unmatched. Per the germline V gene, CDR1 is ENHRY and CDR2 is SYGVKD. CDR3 bases: TGTGCCATCAGCGGTTCGGTGCGGGGGGTCCAGGGGCCCCAGTACTTC. As protein: CAISGSVRGVQGPQYF.

In its sample, this clonotype was seen many times. The rearrangement uses TRBV6-5 and TRBJ2-3; 13 positions match TRBD2. Germline trimming cut 4 bases from V and 4 bases from J; bases unmatched to any gene: 2. Per the germline V gene, CDR1 is MNHEY and CDR2 is SVGAGI. The CDR3 is 15 residues long. As DNA, the CDR3 is TGTGCCAGCAGTTTCGGGACTAGCGGGGCAGATACGCAGTATTTT. It yields the protein CASSFGTSGADTQYF.